The entry below describes one T cell receptor (beta chain). Within the sample, other DNA sequences also encode this same CDR3. The data belong to a study of blood T cell repertoires in COVID-19. Germline V gene data show CDR1 as MNHEY and CDR2 as SMNVEV (reference sequence). The V gene end was trimmed by 2 bases and the J gene end by 3 bases; junction bases not matched to a gene: 3. CDR3 length: 14 amino acids. Produced via immunoSEQ multiplex PCR; TCRdb's table is partial and in-frame only. The data show fewer than 40,000 clones, with roughly nine tenths seen just once and more than 9% held by the top ten.

What was sequenced was peripheral blood. V is TRBV27 and J is TRBJ2-7; 8 nucleotides match TRBD1. The sequence was obtained from a human donor with active COVID-19. The donor label of this sample is uncertain. This CDR3 is CASSLQGANYEQYF. The CDR3 DNA is TGTGCCAGCAGTTTACAGGGGGCGAACTACGAGCAGTACTTC.